The entry below gives a single T cell receptor (beta chain) sequence along with its context. This record belongs to a study of control samples from healthy donors and cancer patients. Sequencing used immunoSEQ multiplex PCR; TCRdb keeps in-frame clones, though not all of them. The profile shows around 90,000 clones, about 89% of them singletons. The receptor was derived from a man aged 25 to 40 in good health. The sequenced sample consisted of blood.

CDR3 loop: CASSSGTPQETQYF. The DNA for the CDR3 is TGCGCCAGCAGTTCCGGGACACCGCAAGAGACCCAGTACTTC. The V and J genes are TRBV5-1 and TRBJ2-5; weak D call: TRBD1 (6 bases). Looked up from germline, CDR1 is SGHRS and CDR2 is YFSETQ. Between the trimmed V and J ends, which lost 5 bases and 2 bases, there was a span of 13 bases. This CDR3 comprises 14 residues.